This TCR beta chain was documented in a study of blood T cells in healthy people across ages. As for this clonotype: With a much larger clone just one base away, this may be a read error.

Each donor had 8 to 10 milliliters of peripheral blood drawn. The CDR3 extends over 14 amino acids. Per germline, CDR1 SGHRS and CDR2 YFSETQ. A second PCR of 7 to 11 cycles used a sample-barcoded 5' primer and a J-beta primer mix. TCRdb re-called the 5' RACE reads through MiXCR, storing one row per CDR3 protein. The sample lists more than 750,000 distinct CDR3 sequences, 29% seen once, with roughly 10% in the top ten. These data are also associated with another study on T cells of mothers and their children. That work contributes: Researchers report slightly higher, though non-significant, overlap in related mother-child pairs than in unrelated pairs.

This sequence originates from a woman in her forties in good health. The gene calls are TRBV5-1 and TRBJ1-2; possible D gene TRBD1, 6 bases. The sample consisted of blood. CDR3 in amino acids: CATATGSGNFGYTF. In DNA form, the CDR3 reads TGCGCCACCGCGACAGGTTCGGGGAACTTTGGCTACACCTTC.